The present T cell receptor beta chain was sequenced within a study of blood T cell repertoires in COVID-19. The ends lost 0 bases at V and 9 bases at J; junction bases unmatched: 4. The V gene's germline CDR1 is SGHRS and CDR2 YFSETQ. This CDR3 is built from 15 residues. This clone was detected once. Original data processing: Amplification with reference gene primers provided the estimates of nucleated cell counts. Clones were read by immunoSEQ multiplex PCR, and TCRdb kept only the in-frame ones, dropping some. V and J calls and clone size are as listed in that table; D and trimming were resolved from the DNA. Here the sample spans roughly 79,000 clones, about 85% being singletons.

Input material: peripheral blood. The chain is built from TRBV5-1 and TRBJ1-6; 9 nucleotides line up with TRBD1. The sequence was collected from a man in his sixties with active or convalescent COVID-19. CDR3 loop: CASSLGGTGTSPLHF. As DNA, the CDR3 is TGCGCCAGCAGCTTGGGCGGGACAGGGACTTCACCCCTCCACTTT.